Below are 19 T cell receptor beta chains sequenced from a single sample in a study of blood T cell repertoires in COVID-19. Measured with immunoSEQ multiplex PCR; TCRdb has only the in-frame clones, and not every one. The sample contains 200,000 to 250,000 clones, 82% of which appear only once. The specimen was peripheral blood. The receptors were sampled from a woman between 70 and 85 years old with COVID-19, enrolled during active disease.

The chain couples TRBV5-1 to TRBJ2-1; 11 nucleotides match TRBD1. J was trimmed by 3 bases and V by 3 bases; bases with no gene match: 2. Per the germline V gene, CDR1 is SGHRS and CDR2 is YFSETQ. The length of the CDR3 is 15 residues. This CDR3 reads CASSSGQGGYNEQFF. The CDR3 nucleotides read TGCGCCAGCAGCTCGGGACAGGGGGGCTACAATGAGCAGTTCTTC. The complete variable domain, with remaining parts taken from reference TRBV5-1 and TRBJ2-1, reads KAGVTQTPRYLIKTRGQQVTLSCSPISGHRSVSWYQQTPGQGLQFLFEYFSETQRNKGNFPGRFSGRQFSNSRSEMNVSTLELGDSALYLCASSSGQGGYNEQFFGPGTRLTVL.

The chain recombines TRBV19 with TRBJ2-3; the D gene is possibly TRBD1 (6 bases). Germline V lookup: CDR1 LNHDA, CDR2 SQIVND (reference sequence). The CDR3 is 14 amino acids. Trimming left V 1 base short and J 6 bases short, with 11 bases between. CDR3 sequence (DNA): TGTGCCAGTAGTATAGGTGGACAGAGGGATACGCAGTATTTT. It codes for CASSIGGQRDTQYF.

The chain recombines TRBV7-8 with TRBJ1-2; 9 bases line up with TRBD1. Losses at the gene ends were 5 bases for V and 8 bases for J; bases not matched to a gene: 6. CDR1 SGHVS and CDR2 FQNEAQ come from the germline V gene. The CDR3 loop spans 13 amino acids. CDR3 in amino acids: CASSPDRGGGYTF. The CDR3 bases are TGTGCCAGCAGCCCTGACAGGGGGGGAGGCTACACCTTC.

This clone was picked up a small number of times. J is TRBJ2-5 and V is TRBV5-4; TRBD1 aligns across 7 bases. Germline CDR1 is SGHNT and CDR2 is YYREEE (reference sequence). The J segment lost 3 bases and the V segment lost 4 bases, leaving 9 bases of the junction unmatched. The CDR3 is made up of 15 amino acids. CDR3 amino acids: CASSLPDRTEETQYF. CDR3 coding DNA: TGTGCCAGCAGCCTCCCGGACAGGACAGAAGAGACCCAGTACTTC.

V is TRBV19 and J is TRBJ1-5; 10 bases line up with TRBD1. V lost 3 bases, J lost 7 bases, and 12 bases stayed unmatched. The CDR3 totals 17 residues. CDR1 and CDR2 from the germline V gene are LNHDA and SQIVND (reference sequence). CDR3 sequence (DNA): TGTGCCAGTAGTATGGGACTCCGGGACAGGGGAGTGCAGCCCCAGCATTTT. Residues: CASSMGLRDRGVQPQHF.

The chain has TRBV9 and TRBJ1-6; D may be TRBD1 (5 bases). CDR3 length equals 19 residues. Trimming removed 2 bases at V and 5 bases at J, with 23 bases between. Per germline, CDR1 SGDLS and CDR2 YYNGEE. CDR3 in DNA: TGTGCCAGCAGCGTCTCAAGTGGGGGGGACCCTCTTAATAATTCACCCCTCCACTTT. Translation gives CASSVSSGGDPLNNSPLHF.

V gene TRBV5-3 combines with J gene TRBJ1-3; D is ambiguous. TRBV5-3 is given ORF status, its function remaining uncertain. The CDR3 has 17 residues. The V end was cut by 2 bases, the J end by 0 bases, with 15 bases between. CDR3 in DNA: TGTGCCAGAAGCTTAGCCGGCGAGGAGAGCTCTGGAAACACCATATATTTT. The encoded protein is CARSLAGEESSGNTIYF.

This CDR3 reads CASSPQAGGPEDTQYF. CDR3 sequence (DNA): TGTGCCAGCAGCCCCCAAGCGGGAGGGCCGGAGGATACGCAGTATTTT. The chain is built from TRBV7-2 and TRBJ2-3, with 10 bases fitting TRBD2. CDR3 size: 16 residues. Germline V CDR1 and CDR2: SGHTA, FQGNSA. V was clipped by 5 bases and J by 6 bases; unmatched bases: 11.

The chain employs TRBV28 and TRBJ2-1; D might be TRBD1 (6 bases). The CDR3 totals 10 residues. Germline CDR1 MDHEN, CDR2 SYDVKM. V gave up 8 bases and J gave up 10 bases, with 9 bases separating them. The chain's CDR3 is CASFGQEQFF. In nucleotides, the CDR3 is TGTGCCAGCTTCGGACAGGAGCAGTTCTTC.

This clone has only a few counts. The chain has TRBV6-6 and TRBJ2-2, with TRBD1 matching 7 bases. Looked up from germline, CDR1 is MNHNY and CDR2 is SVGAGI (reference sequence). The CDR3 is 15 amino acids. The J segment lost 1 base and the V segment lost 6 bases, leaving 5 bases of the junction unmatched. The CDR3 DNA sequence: TGTGCCAGCAGGACGGGACAGTTGAACACCGGGGAGCTGTTTTTT. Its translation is CASRTGQLNTGELFF.

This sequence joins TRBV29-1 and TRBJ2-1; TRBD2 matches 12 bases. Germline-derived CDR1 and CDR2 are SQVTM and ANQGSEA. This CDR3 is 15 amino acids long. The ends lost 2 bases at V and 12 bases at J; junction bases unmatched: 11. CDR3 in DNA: TGCAGCGTTGAATCCCGGACTAGCGGGATCCTCGGGCAGTTCTTC. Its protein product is CSVESRTSGILGQFF.

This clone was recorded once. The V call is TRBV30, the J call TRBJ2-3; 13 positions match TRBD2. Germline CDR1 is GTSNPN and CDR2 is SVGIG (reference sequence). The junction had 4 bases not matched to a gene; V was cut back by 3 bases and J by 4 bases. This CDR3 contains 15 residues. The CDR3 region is CAWSRGLAGADTQYF. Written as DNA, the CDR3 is TGTGCCTGGAGCAGAGGACTAGCGGGAGCAGATACGCAGTATTTT.

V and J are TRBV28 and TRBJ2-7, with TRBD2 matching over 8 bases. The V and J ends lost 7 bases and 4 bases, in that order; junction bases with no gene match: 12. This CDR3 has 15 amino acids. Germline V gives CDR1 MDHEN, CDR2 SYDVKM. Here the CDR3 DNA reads TGTGCCAGCAACCCTGAGGGACTAGGGGTATACGAGCAGTACTTC. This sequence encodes CASNPEGLGVYEQYF.

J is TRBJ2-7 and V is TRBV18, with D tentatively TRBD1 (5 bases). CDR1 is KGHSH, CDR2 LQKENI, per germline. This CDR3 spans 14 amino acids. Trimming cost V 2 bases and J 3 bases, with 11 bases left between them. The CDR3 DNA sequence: TGTGCCAGCTCACCAGGGGCGACGGGCTACGAGCAGTACTTC. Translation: CASSPGATGYEQYF.

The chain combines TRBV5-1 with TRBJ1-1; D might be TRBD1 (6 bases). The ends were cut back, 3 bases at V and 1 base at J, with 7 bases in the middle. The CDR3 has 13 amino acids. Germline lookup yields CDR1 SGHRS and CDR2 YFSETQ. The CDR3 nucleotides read TGCGCCAGCAGCTACAGGGAGAACACTGAAGCTTTCTTT. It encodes CASSYRENTEAFF.

CDR3 protein: CASSGLVTDTQYF. The CDR3 coding sequence is TGTGCCAGCTCGGGACTAGTCACAGATACGCAGTATTTT. V and J are TRBV18 and TRBJ2-3, with 8 nucleotides matching TRBD2. Germline trimming cut 6 bases from V and 2 bases from J; bases unmatched to any gene: 1. The CDR3 consists of 13 residues. Per germline, CDR1 KGHSH and CDR2 LQKENI.

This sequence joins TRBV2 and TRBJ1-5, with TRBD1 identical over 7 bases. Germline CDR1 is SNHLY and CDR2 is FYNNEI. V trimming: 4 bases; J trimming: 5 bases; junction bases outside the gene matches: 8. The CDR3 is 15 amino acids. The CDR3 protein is CASSGLGGVDQPQHF. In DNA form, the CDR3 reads TGTGCCAGCAGTGGGTTAGGGGGCGTTGATCAGCCCCAGCATTTT.

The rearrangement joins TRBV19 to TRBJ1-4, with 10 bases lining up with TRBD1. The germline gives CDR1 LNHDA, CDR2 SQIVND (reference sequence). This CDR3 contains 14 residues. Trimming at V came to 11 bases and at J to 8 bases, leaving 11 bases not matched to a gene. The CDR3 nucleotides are TGTGCCGCAGCCCCGGGACAGGGGTACGAAAAACTGTTTTTT. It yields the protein CAAAPGQGYEKLFF.

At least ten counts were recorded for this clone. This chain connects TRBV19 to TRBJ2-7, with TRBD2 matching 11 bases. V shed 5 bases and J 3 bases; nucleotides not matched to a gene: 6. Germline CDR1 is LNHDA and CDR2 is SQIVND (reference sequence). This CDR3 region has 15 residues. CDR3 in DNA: TGTGCCAGTAGTCTCGGGACTAGCGGTTACTACGAGCAGTACTTC. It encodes CASSLGTSGYYEQYF. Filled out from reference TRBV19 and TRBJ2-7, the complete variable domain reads DGGITQSPKYLFRKEGQNVTLSCEQNLNHDAMYWYRQDPGQGLRLIYYSQIVNDFQKGDIAEGYSVSREKKESFPLTVTSAQKNPTAFYLCASSLGTSGYYEQYFGPGTRLTVT.